This T cell receptor (beta chain) is from a study of shared clonotypes between healthy human individuals. The V gene end was trimmed by 4 bases and the J gene end by 2 bases; junction bases not matched to a gene: 4. From germline, CDR1 is SGHAT and CDR2 FQNNGV. The CDR3 has 15 amino acids. General observations from the study: Richness estimates generally favored naive over memory subsets. In the sorted subsets, rarefaction showed sequencing was incomplete despite large depth. Shared clonotypes across all four donors exceeded non-shared ones in generation probability.

Turning to this clone: Its antigen is as yet unknown.

Several immunoSEQ plates received, in even portions, the genomic DNA of each subset. Method: immunoSEQ multiplex PCR; TCRdb's copy keeps in-frame clones and lacks some. This table has roughly 640,000 clones, around 97% appearing once. Sequencing was performed on naive CD4+ T cells sorted from blood. Described subset: CD45RA+ positively selected. The rearrangement joins TRBV11-2 to TRBJ2-1; TRBD2 matches at 8 bases. The source is a woman in her 30s in good health. CDR3 sequence reads: CASSSTSGTYNEQFF. The CDR3 region has the DNA TGTGCCAGCAGCTCCACTAGCGGAACCTACAATGAGCAGTTCTTC.